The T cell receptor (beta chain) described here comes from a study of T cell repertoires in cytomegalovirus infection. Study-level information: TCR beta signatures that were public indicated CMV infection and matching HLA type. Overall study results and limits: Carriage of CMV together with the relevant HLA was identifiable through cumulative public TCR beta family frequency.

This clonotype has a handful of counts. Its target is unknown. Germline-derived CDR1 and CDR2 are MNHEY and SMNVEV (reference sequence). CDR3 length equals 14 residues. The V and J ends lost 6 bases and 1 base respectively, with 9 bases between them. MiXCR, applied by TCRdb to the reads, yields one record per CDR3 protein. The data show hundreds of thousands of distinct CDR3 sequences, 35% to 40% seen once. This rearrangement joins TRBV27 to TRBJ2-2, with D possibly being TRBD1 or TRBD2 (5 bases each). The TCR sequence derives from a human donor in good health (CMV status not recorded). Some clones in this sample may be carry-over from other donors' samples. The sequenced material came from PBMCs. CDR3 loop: CASSRGWNTGELFF. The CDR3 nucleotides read TGTGCCAGCAGCCGGGGCTGGAACACCGGGGAGCTGTTTTTT.